These T cell receptor beta chains were read from a single sample in a study of CXCR3-negative and CXCR3-positive naive CD8 T cells. Each CDR3 protein gets one entry in TCRdb, which reprocessed the 5' RACE reads and gives no DNA. This table holds approximately 49,000 distinct CDR3 sequences. Material for sequencing was memory CD8+ T cells from blood. These receptors were obtained from a human donor in good health. Some clones in this sample may be carry-over from other donors' samples. CDR3s include the opening cysteine and the closing phenylalanine or tryptophan. Fields, in order: clone size, V gene, J gene, CDR3 protein. Some rows have no size entry. The others give once, few or many, or a class for an expanded clone.

clone_size: -
v_call: TRBV5-6
j_call: TRBJ1-6
cdr3_aa: CAVGQGAINSPLHF

clone_size: -
v_call: TRBV7-9
j_call: TRBJ2-7
cdr3_aa: CASSLGRTEQYF

clone_size: -
v_call: TRBV2
j_call: TRBJ2-1
cdr3_aa: CASSGNLGQFF

clone_size: -
v_call: TRBV20-1
j_call: TRBJ2-7
cdr3_aa: CSAGIPRDSYEQYF

clone_size: -
v_call: TRBV28
j_call: TRBJ2-1
cdr3_aa: CASSLVAGNGNEQFF

clone_size: -
v_call: TRBV27
j_call: TRBJ2-1
cdr3_aa: CASSFIGDYNEQFF

clone_size: -
v_call: TRBV7-9
j_call: TRBJ2-2
cdr3_aa: CASSFPRSTGTGELFF

clone_size: -
v_call: TRBV20-1
j_call: TRBJ2-7
cdr3_aa: CSAREQGFEQYF

clone_size: -
v_call: TRBV29-1
j_call: TRBJ1-2
cdr3_aa: CSVARDRGDGAYGYTF

clone_size: -
v_call: TRBV20-1
j_call: TRBJ2-1
cdr3_aa: CSARDMEIVMEQFF

clone_size: -
v_call: TRBV27
j_call: TRBJ2-3
cdr3_aa: CASMRLGAHTQYF

clone_size: -
v_call: TRBV6-6
j_call: TRBJ1-5
cdr3_aa: CASSYGGQESQPQHF

clone_size: -
v_call: TRBV20-1
j_call: TRBJ2-1
cdr3_aa: CSARPTGPLYNEQFF

clone_size: -
v_call: TRBV12-3/TRBV12-4
j_call: TRBJ1-1
cdr3_aa: CASSLRGTEAFF

clone_size: medium-sized
v_call: TRBV28
j_call: TRBJ1-5
cdr3_aa: CASSRSGVWTQHF

clone_size: -
v_call: TRBV7-6
j_call: TRBJ2-3
cdr3_aa: CASSRGTSGGGSTDTQYF

clone_size: -
v_call: TRBV6-5
j_call: TRBJ2-7
cdr3_aa: CASSWGHLDCYEQYF

clone_size: -
v_call: TRBV7-9
j_call: TRBJ1-1
cdr3_aa: CASTNTLMNTEAFF

clone_size: -
v_call: TRBV7-2
j_call: TRBJ2-1
cdr3_aa: CASSLNGGSSYNEQFF

clone_size: -
v_call: TRBV7-8
j_call: TRBJ1-5
cdr3_aa: CASSSGPLGGNQPQHF

clone_size: -
v_call: TRBV4-3
j_call: TRBJ2-2
cdr3_aa: CASSQEVDGLTNTGELFF

clone_size: -
v_call: TRBV7-9
j_call: TRBJ1-1
cdr3_aa: CASSFGRNTEAFF

clone_size: -
v_call: TRBV28
j_call: TRBJ2-7
cdr3_aa: CASSFGAGGGYEQYF

clone_size: -
v_call: TRBV12-3/TRBV12-4
j_call: TRBJ1-1
cdr3_aa: CASWGLGAEAFF

clone_size: -
v_call: TRBV28
j_call: TRBJ1-2
cdr3_aa: CASSFWTGGHGGYTF

clone_size: -
v_call: TRBV28
j_call: TRBJ1-6
cdr3_aa: CASSSLGDRGRGSYNSPLHF

clone_size: -
v_call: TRBV12-3/TRBV12-4
j_call: TRBJ1-5
cdr3_aa: CASSLDGQPQHF

clone_size: -
v_call: TRBV7-9
j_call: TRBJ1-2
cdr3_aa: CASSLVGKVDGYTF

clone_size: -
v_call: TRBV12-3/TRBV12-4
j_call: TRBJ2-5
cdr3_aa: CASSLEAGVETQYF

clone_size: -
v_call: TRBV7-3
j_call: TRBJ2-1
cdr3_aa: CASSEQGGTYNEQFF

clone_size: -
v_call: TRBV14
j_call: TRBJ1-2
cdr3_aa: CASSQEYWTGGGYTF

clone_size: -
v_call: TRBV24-1
j_call: TRBJ2-5
cdr3_aa: CATSEERDTNQETQYF

clone_size: -
v_call: TRBV28
j_call: TRBJ2-3
cdr3_aa: CASSFDASTDTQYF